A single sample gave rise to the 29 T cell receptor beta chains below, sequenced in a study of cytomegalovirus exposure and HLA in healthy donors. This PCR relied on a set of 60 Vbeta primers and 13 Jbeta primers. The method was immunoSEQ multiplex PCR; TCRdb's version includes in-frame clones alone and lacks a portion of them. The sample yields over 150,000 clones, 80% seen once. Sequences were obtained from PBMCs. All receptors derive from a man younger than 45 in good health and CMV-seropositive.

The V and J genes are TRBV5-1 and TRBJ1-2, with 8 bases fitting TRBD1. Germline CDR1 is SGHRS and CDR2 is YFSETQ. CDR3 length: 14 amino acids. After removal of 4 bases from V and 7 bases from J, the junction contained 9 bases not matched to a gene. The CDR3 DNA is TGCGCCAGCAGCCCCGGACAGGGATCGGGTGGCTACACCTTC. Its translation is CASSPGQGSGGYTF.

The chain recombines TRBV5-5 with TRBJ1-1; tentative D call: TRBD1 (5 bases). The V gene's germline CDR1 is SGHKS and CDR2 YYEKEE (reference sequence). The CDR3 extends over 14 amino acids. V gave up 2 bases and J gave up 3 bases, with 11 bases separating them. This chain's CDR3 is CASSFRGGDTEAFF. CDR3 DNA: TGTGCCAGCAGCTTCCGCGGGGGGGACACTGAAGCTTTCTTT. The full variable domain, in which reference TRBV5-5 and TRBJ1-1 provide the parts outside the CDR3, is DAGVTQSPTHLIKTRGQQVTLRCSPISGHKSVSWYQQVLGQGPQFIFQYYEKEERGRGNFPDRFSARQFPNYSSELNVNALLLGDSALYLCASSFRGGDTEAFFGQGTRLTVV.

The genes are TRBV15 and TRBJ2-3, with 11 bases aligning to TRBD2. This CDR3 has 16 residues. V gave up 5 bases and J gave up 2 bases; unmatched junction bases: 6. Germline CDR1 reads LNHNV; CDR2 reads YYDKDF (reference sequence). This chain's CDR3 is CATSGTSGGFTDTQYF. The DNA for the CDR3 is TGTGCCACCAGCGGAACTAGCGGGGGATTCACAGATACGCAGTATTTT.

Worth noting for this clone: A read error may produce the germline difference seen at one junction end. The rearrangement joins TRBV7-9 to TRBJ1-1; TRBD1 might be the D (5 bases). This CDR3 is built from 13 residues. The germline V gene has CDR1 SEHNR and CDR2 FQNEAQ (reference sequence). CDR3 sequence reads: CSSSLEGHTEAFF. The CDR3 DNA is TGTTCCAGCAGCTTAGAGGGGCACACTGAAGCTTTCTTT.

The rearrangement links TRBV10-1 to TRBJ1-1; 7 bases align to TRBD1. Germline CDR1 and CDR2: WNHNN and SYGVQD (reference sequence). This CDR3 is 14 amino acids long. V was clipped by 3 bases and J by 8 bases; unmatched bases: 9. CDR3 residues: CASSESLSGGEAFF. The CDR3 DNA is TGCGCCAGCAGTGAAAGTTTGTCAGGGGGAGAAGCTTTCTTT.

This sequence joins TRBV5-4 and TRBJ2-2, with TRBD2 identical over 9 bases. There are 17 residues in the CDR3. The junction had 3 bases not matched to a gene; V was cut back by 0 bases and J by 0 bases. CDR1 SGHNT and CDR2 YYREEE come from the germline V gene (reference sequence). Written as DNA, the CDR3 is TGTGCCAGCAGCTTGGCTAAGCGGGGGGCGAACACCGGGGAGCTGTTTTTT. Protein product: CASSLAKRGANTGELFF.

The CDR3 loop is CASSDRGHYNEQFF. The CDR3 coding sequence is TGCGCCAGCAGTGATAGAGGGCACTACAATGAGCAGTTCTTC. The chain joins TRBV10-1 to TRBJ2-1; D may be TRBD2 (5 bases). The length of the CDR3 is 14 residues. Trimming left V 3 bases short and J 3 bases short, with 9 bases between. Germline V gene lookup returns CDR1 WNHNN and CDR2 SYGVQD (reference sequence).

This sequence joins TRBV4-3 and TRBJ2-3; 15 positions agree with TRBD2. The V and J ends lost 4 bases and 4 bases, in that order; junction bases with no gene match: 3. This CDR3 region has 16 residues. In germline, CDR1 is LGHNA, CDR2 YSLEER. As DNA, the CDR3 is TGCGCCAGCAGCCCCGGACTAGCGGGGGGGTCAGATACGCAGTATTTT. It encodes CASSPGLAGGSDTQYF.

The V call is TRBV7-9, the J call TRBJ1-3; 9 positions agree with TRBD1. The germline CDR1 and CDR2 sequences are SEHNR and FQNEAQ (reference sequence). The CDR3 consists of 16 residues. Trimming cost V 5 bases and J 1 base; bases outside gene matches: 6. CDR3 sequence: CASSPTGGRSGNTIYF. The CDR3 nucleotides read TGTGCCAGCAGCCCGACAGGGGGGAGGTCTGGAAACACCATATATTTT.

V gene TRBV15 combines with J gene TRBJ2-2, with 7 bases fitting TRBD1. The length of the CDR3 is 18 residues. V gave up 1 base and J gave up 0 bases; unmatched junction bases: 8. Germline V gene lookup returns CDR1 LNHNV and CDR2 YYDKDF (reference sequence). In DNA, the CDR3 is TGTGCCACCAGCAGAGGAAGACAGGGAACCGCGAACACCGGGGAGCTGTTTTTT. This sequence encodes CATSRGRQGTANTGELFF.

This clone has a single count. The rearrangement links TRBV5-1 to TRBJ1-5, with D unclear. The CDR3 length is 13 residues. Germline CDR1 reads SGHRS; CDR2 reads YFSETQ. Trimming cost V 1 base and J 4 bases, with 6 bases left between them. The CDR3 loop is CASSLSGNQPQHF. The CDR3 bases are TGCGCCAGCAGCTTGTCGGGAAATCAGCCCCAGCATTTT.

This clone was picked up a small number of times. The chain carries TRBV5-1 and TRBJ2-7; TRBD1 agrees at 9 bases. V dropped 3 bases and J dropped 5; count of bases not matched to a gene: 6. The CDR3 extends over 14 amino acids. CDR1 SGHRS and CDR2 YFSETQ come from the germline V gene. DNA of the CDR3: TGCGCCAGCAGCTACCGGGACAGGGAAAACGAGCAGTACTTC. Protein product: CASSYRDRENEQYF.

V gene TRBV14 combines with J gene TRBJ1-4; D may be TRBD1 (5 bases). Trimming took off 0 bases at V and 8 bases at J, with 10 bases between the two ends. Germline V CDR1 and CDR2: SGHDN, FVKESK. The CDR3 runs 14 residues. Here the CDR3 DNA reads TGTGCCAGCAGCCAAGACAGGGTATACGAAAAACTGTTTTTT. This codes for CASSQDRVYEKLFF.

V is TRBV7-2 and J is TRBJ2-1; D is ambiguous. In germline, CDR1 is SGHTA, CDR2 FQGNSA. Trimming took off 4 bases at V and 6 bases at J, with 13 bases between the two ends. The CDR3 extends over 14 amino acids. CDR3 nucleotide sequence: TGTGCCAGCAGCTCCCGCCAGGCTTTCAATGAGCAGTTCTTC. The encoded protein is CASSSRQAFNEQFF. Filled out from reference TRBV7-2 and TRBJ2-1, the complete variable domain reads GAGVSQSPSNKVTEKGKDVELRCDPISGHTALYWYRQSLGQGLEFLIYFQGNSAPDKSGLPSDRFSAERTGGSVSTLTIQRTQQEDSAVYLCASSSRQAFNEQFFGPGTRLTVL.

The chain has TRBV4-3 and TRBJ2-7, with TRBD2 matching over 7 bases. CDR1 is LGHNA, CDR2 YSLEER, per germline. After removal of 0 bases from V and 0 bases from J, the junction contained 11 bases not matched to a gene. CDR3 length equals 18 residues. In DNA form, the CDR3 reads TGCGCCAGCAGCCAAGATCTGGGAGGGGCTGGGGGCTCCTACGAGCAGTACTTC. Encoded protein: CASSQDLGGAGGSYEQYF.

J is TRBJ2-7 and V is TRBV19; a possible D gene is TRBD2 (6 bases). Germline loops: CDR1 LNHDA, CDR2 SQIVND (reference sequence). Trimming shortened V by 3 bases and J by 5 bases, and 11 bases separated the two germline ends. The CDR3 loop spans 13 amino acids. In DNA, the CDR3 is TGTGCCAGTAGTATTCGGCGGGGAGACGAGCAGTACTTC. This translates into CASSIRRGDEQYF.

This clone was counted a single time. V usage is TRBV7-2 and J usage is TRBJ1-2; D gene ambiguous. The V gene lost 3 bases and the J gene lost 3 bases, with 14 bases spanning the gap. CDR1 and CDR2 from the germline V gene are SGHTA and FQGNSA. CDR3 length equals 15 residues. DNA of the CDR3: TGTGCCAGCAGCTTCGCGAGGACGGACTACTATGGCTACACCTTC. This encodes CASSFARTDYYGYTF.

This clone was recorded only once. The V gene is TRBV4-1, the J gene TRBJ2-3; D is ambiguous. The CDR3 covers 14 residues. V lost 4 bases, J lost 0 bases, and 8 bases lay in between. Germline assignment: CDR1 MGHRA and CDR2 YSYEKL. CDR3 coding DNA: TGCGCCAGCAGCCCAGGTGGGAGCACAGATACGCAGTATTTT. Encoded protein: CASSPGGSTDTQYF.

The rearrangement joins TRBV6-5 to TRBJ2-5; D not resolved. Gene TRBJ2-7 matches the end of the DNA better, so the J call may be wrong. The germline gives CDR1 MNHEY, CDR2 SVGAGI. The CDR3 sequence is 16 residues long. CDR3 bases: TGTGCCAGCAGTTATTGGGCCAGAGACCCAACCTACGAGCAGTACTTC. Protein: CASSYWARDPTYEQYF.

Turning to this clone: At the DNA level, this CDR3 is encoded by other sequences in the same sample as well. The rearrangement uses TRBV4-2 and TRBJ2-1; 8 bases map to TRBD2. Germline-derived CDR1 and CDR2 are LGHNA and YNFKEQ. The junction had 1 base not matched to a gene; V was cut back by 0 bases and J by 0 bases. This CDR3 has 16 residues. Written as DNA, the CDR3 is TGTGCCAGCAGCCAAGACAGCGGGAGCTCCTACAATGAGCAGTTCTTC. Its translation: CASSQDSGSSYNEQFF.

The chain joins TRBV9 to TRBJ2-7; 7 bases agree with TRBD1. Per germline, CDR1 SGDLS and CDR2 YYNGEE. Trimming cost V 3 bases and J 0 bases; bases outside gene matches: 3. CDR3 length: 14 amino acids. The CDR3 region has the DNA TGTGCCAGCAGCGCCTGGACAGGCTCCTACGAGCAGTACTTC. This sequence encodes CASSAWTGSYEQYF.

CDR3 region: CASRGLAGVYEQYF. In DNA form, the CDR3 reads TGTGCCAGCAGGGGACTAGCGGGAGTATACGAGCAGTACTTC. This chain connects TRBV2 to TRBJ2-7; 14 positions match TRBD2. The V segment lost 6 bases and the J segment 4 bases; nucleotides outside the gene matches: 2. Germline assignment: CDR1 SNHLY and CDR2 FYNNEI. The CDR3 runs to 14 residues.

The CDR3 sequence is CASSPGDGNFYGYTF. In nucleotides, the CDR3 is TGCGCCAGCAGCCCGGGAGACGGGAATTTCTATGGCTACACCTTC. V usage is TRBV4-3 and J usage is TRBJ1-2; D is uncertain. Germline lookup yields CDR1 LGHNA and CDR2 YSLEER. The CDR3 covers 15 residues. V gave up 4 bases and J gave up 4 bases, with 16 bases separating them.

This chain joins TRBV6-1 and TRBJ2-7; 7 bases map to TRBD1. Germline CDR1 is MNHNS and CDR2 is SASEGT. Losses at the gene ends were 2 bases for V and 4 bases for J; bases not matched to a gene: 17. This CDR3 has 18 residues. CDR3 loop: CASSEKAPGQTRLYEQYF. In nucleotides, the CDR3 is TGTGCCAGCAGTGAAAAAGCCCCGGGACAGACAAGACTATACGAGCAGTACTTC.

The V call is TRBV5-1, the J call TRBJ1-1; no reliable D call. V gave up 4 bases and J gave up 3 bases, with 13 bases separating them. The V gene's germline CDR1 is SGHRS and CDR2 YFSETQ. CDR3 length equals 14 residues. The CDR3 loop reads CASSPLVPDTEAFF. CDR3 bases: TGCGCCAGCAGCCCTTTGGTCCCGGACACTGAAGCTTTCTTT.

The table lists this clone with a few counts. The chain combines TRBV11-3 with TRBJ2-1; tentative D call: TRBD1 (6 bases). The CDR3 runs 13 residues. V dropped 3 bases and J dropped 10 bases, with 13 bases sitting between them. CDR1 is SGHNT and CDR2 is YENEEA in the germline V gene. This chain's CDR3 is CASSFRPGTEQFF. In DNA, the CDR3 is TGTGCCAGCAGCTTTCGACCCGGGACAGAGCAGTTCTTC.

The chain combines TRBV7-2 with TRBJ2-5; D may be TRBD2 (6 bases). The CDR3 spans 15 residues. CDR1 SGHTA and CDR2 FQGNSA come from the germline V gene. The ends were cut back, 3 bases at V and 2 bases at J, with 13 bases in the middle. The CDR3 DNA sequence: TGTGCCAGCAGCTTCGCCGGGACTGCACAAGAGACCCAGTACTTC. It specifies CASSFAGTAQETQYF.

The chain joins TRBV7-9 to TRBJ1-5, with D tentatively TRBD1 (5 bases). Germline assignment: CDR1 SEHNR and CDR2 FQNEAQ (reference sequence). Deletions cut 3 bases from V and 0 bases from J, with 9 bases between. This CDR3 region has 15 residues. The CDR3 DNA is TGTGCCAGCAGCTTTGCAGGGAATAGCAATCAGCCCCAGCATTTT. Encoded protein: CASSFAGNSNQPQHF. Based on the CDR3 plus reference TRBV7-9 and TRBJ1-5, the full variable domain is DTGVSQNPRHKITKRGQNVTFRCDPISEHNRLYWYRQTLGQGPEFLTYFQNEAQLEKSRLLSDRFSAERPKGSFSTLEIQRTEQGDSAMYLCASSFAGNSNQPQHFGDGTRLSIL.

The chain carries TRBV29-1 and TRBJ2-1, with 11 bases fitting TRBD2. Germline CDR1 is SQVTM and CDR2 is ANQGSEA. The V gene end was trimmed by 5 bases and the J gene end by 8 bases; junction bases not matched to a gene: 8. The CDR3 totals 14 residues. The CDR3 DNA follows: TGCAGCGTTTCGACTAGCGGGGCCTCCCATGAGCAGTTCTTC. Protein product: CSVSTSGASHEQFF.